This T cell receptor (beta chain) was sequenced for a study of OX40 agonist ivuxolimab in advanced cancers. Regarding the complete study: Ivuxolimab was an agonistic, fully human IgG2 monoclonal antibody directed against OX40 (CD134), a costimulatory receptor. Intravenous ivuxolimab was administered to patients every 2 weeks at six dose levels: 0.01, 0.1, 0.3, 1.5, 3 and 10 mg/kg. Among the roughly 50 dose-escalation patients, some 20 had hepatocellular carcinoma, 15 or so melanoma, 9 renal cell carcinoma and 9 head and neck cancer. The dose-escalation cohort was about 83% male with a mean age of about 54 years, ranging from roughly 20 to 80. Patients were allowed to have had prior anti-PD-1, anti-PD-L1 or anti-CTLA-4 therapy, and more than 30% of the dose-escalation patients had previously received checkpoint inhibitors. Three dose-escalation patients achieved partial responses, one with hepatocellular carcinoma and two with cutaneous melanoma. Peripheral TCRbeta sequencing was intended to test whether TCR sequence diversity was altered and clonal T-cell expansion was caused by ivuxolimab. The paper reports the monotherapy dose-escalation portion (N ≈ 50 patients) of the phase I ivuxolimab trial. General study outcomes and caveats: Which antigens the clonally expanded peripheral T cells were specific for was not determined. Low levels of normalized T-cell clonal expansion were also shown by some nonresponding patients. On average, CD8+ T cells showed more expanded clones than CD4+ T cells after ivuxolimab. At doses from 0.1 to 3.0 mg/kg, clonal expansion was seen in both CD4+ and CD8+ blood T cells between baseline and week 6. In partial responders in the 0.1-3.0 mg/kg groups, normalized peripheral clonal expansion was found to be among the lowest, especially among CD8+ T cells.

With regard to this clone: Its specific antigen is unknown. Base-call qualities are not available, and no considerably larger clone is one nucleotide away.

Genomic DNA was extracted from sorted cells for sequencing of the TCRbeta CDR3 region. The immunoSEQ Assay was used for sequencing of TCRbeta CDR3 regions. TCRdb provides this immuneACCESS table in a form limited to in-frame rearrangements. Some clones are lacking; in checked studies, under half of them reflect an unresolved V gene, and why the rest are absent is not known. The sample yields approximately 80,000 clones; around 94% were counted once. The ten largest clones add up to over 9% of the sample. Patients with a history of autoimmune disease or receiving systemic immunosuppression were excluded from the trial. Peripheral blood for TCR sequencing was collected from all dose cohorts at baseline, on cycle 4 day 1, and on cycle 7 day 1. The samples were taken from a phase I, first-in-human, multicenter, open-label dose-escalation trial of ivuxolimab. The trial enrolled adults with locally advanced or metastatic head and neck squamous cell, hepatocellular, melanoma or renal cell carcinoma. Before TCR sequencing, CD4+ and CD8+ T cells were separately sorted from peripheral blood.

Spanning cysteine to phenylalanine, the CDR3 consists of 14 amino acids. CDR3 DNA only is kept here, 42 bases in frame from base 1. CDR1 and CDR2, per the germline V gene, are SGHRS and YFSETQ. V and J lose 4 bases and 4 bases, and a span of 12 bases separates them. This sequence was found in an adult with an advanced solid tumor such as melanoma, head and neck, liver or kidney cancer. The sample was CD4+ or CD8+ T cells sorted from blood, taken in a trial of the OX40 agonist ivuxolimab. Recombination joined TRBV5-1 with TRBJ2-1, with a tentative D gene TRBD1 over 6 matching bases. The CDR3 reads CASSLETGYNEQFF. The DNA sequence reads TGCGCCAGCAGCCTGGAAACAGGGTACAATGAGCAGTTCTTC.